What follows describes a single TCR beta chain. The sample holds a few counts of this clonotype. Its recognized antigen is unknown. The sample holds no much larger clone one base away, and base qualities are not on file. The sample is drawn from a study of T cells after yellow fever vaccination (dated by TCRdb to about 2019). Context from the whole study: The SMART-Seq v4 Ultra Low Input RNA kit was used to prepare libraries from fractions with low cell numbers. Bulk TCR alpha and beta repertoires were sequenced longitudinally to track T-cell clones before and after primary and booster YFV17D yellow fever vaccination. Two healthy male donors, one aged 18 to 30 and one aged 30 to 40 years, made up the cohort. Blood was collected at multiple timepoints before and after primary and secondary immunization, and bulk PBMC replicates and cell subsets were isolated.

Synthesis of TCR cDNA relied on 5'RACE template switching, a step that introduced a universal primer site along with unique molecular identifiers. Priming of cDNA synthesis was performed from both the TCR alpha and TCR beta constant segments. Library amplification used two PCR steps, and the second PCR step added sample barcodes and sequencing adapters. Sequencing of libraries was done on Illumina HiSeq 2500 (2x100 bp) or NovaSeq (2x150 bp). Processing in the source paper ran as follows. Demultiplexing of reads and collapsing into UMI consensus sequences were performed with MIGEC, and V(D)J alignment was carried out with MiXCR. Clonotypes responding to the vaccine were identified with edgeR on replicate PBMC samples, with the criteria of FDR below 0.01 and a log2 fold change above 5 up to day 15. Bulk clonotypes were assigned CD4 or CD8 identity according to which sequenced CD4 or CD8 repertoire held them at higher abundance. TCRdb took the public reads, trimmed them with fastp at Q25, ran MiXCR for clone calling and kept in-frame beta chains. Under each unique CDR3 protein, matching rows form one entry showing the most common genes and DNA. The V and J calls were not made by the authors but by TCRdb's processing. This sample holds about 340,000 distinct CDR3 sequences; 8% to 10% were observed only once. The ten top clones hold roughly 18% of the sample.

The junction shows trimming of 3 bases on V and 1 base on J, plus 8 bases between the germline ends. The CDR3 contains 14 residues, cysteine and phenylalanine counted. The only DNA kept is the CDR3, 42 bases in frame from the first base. In the germline V gene, CDR1 corresponds to MNHEY and CDR2 to SVGEGT. The treatment or condition label for this specimen denotes: live attenuated yellow fever vaccine strain. At each blood-draw timepoint, two biological replicates of bulk PBMCs were obtained. A standard Ficoll-Paque protocol was used to isolate PBMCs from peripheral blood. TriZol was used to extract RNA from bulk PBMCs, CD4 and CD8 fractions, and dextramer-positive and dextramer-negative fractions. Summary of the overall study and its limitations: Compared with the primary T-cell response, the secondary T-cell response was faster but weaker, reaching its peak on day 5 rather than on day 15. Only a couple of donors were included in the study, so the extent to which the findings can be generalized is limited. FACS-sorted repertoires could contain abundant contaminating clonotypes from the bulk population, so computational filtering was required. A small fraction of clonotypes showed up in both the CD4 and CD8 compartments, probably as a result of convergent recombination. Most clones expanded after primary vaccination (96% of CD4 and about 85% of CD8) were re-detected after the booster, suggesting that broad memory maintenance occurred.

The sample consisted of PBMCs, taken on the day of the first yellow fever vaccination. The sequence was collected from a man between 18 and 35 years old who received the YFV17D yellow fever vaccine. The chain is encoded by TRBV6-2 or TRBV6-3 joined to TRBJ2-3, with the D gene not confidently named. For the CDR3, the sequence is CASSYMMRTDTQYF. The DNA sequence reads TGTGCCAGCAGTTATATGATGCGCACAGATACGCAGTATTTT.